The T cell receptor beta chain described here comes from a study of T cells in Graves' hyperthyroidism and ophthalmopathy. Amplification targeted TCR beta CDR3 regions from RNA transcripts. Researchers ran a first-round RT-PCR on the TCR CDR3 using the HTBI primer set. Each CDR3 protein is one row after TCRdb ran MiXCR on the multiplex PCR reads. The sample lists hundreds of thousands of distinct CDR3 sequences, under 25% occurring once. Germline CDR1 reads SGHDT; CDR2 reads YYEEEE. The CDR3 covers 13 residues. V gave up 0 bases and J gave up 5 bases, with 9 bases separating them. The clonotype was recovered from a man aged 25 to 45 with Graves' ophthalmopathy. The specimen was blood. The chain has TRBV5-6 and TRBJ2-7; D remains unclear. CDR3: CASSLGFHNEQYF. In DNA form, the CDR3 reads TGTGCCAGCAGCTTGGGGTTTCACAACGAGCAGTACTTC. Filled out from reference TRBV5-6 and TRBJ2-7, the complete variable domain reads DAGVTQSPTHLIKTRGQQVTLRCSPKSGHDTVSWYQQALGQGPQFIFQYYEEEERQRGNFPDRFSGHQFPNYSSELNVNALLLGDSALYLCASSLGFHNEQYFGPGTRLTVT.